Given below is one T cell receptor (beta chain) in context. These data belong to a study of blood T cell repertoires in COVID-19. As for the study in general: Sources were T cells, B-cell-depleted T cells, or PBMCs; the material itself was cDNA or gDNA.

Participants had their cohort set by participant-reported clinical history. TCRdb keeps only in-frame clones here, not all; method: immunoSEQ multiplex PCR. The table records 250,000 to 300,000 clones, around 86% of them present only once. V gave up 0 bases and J gave up 4 bases; unmatched junction bases: 8. Germline CDR1 is KGHSH and CDR2 is LQKENI. This CDR3 contains 17 residues. The genes are TRBV18 and TRBJ1-5; 8 bases line up with TRBD1. This receptor was identified in a woman aged 40-49 years who had recovered from COVID-19. The sequencing sample was made of PBMCs or T cells enriched from blood (not recorded which). The CDR3 region has the DNA TGTGCCAGCTCACCACCGGGGCAGGGGGCAGGGAATCAGCCCCAGCATTTT. Residues: CASSPPGQGAGNQPQHF. Full variable domain (missing parts from reference TRBV18 and TRBJ1-5): NAGVMQNPRHLVRRRGQEARLRCSPMKGHSHVYWYRQLPEEGLKFMVYLQKENIIDESGMPKERFSAEFPKEGPSILRIQQVVRGDSAAYFCASSPPGQGAGNQPQHFGDGTRLSIL.